This T cell receptor (beta chain) was captured by sequencing in a study of OX40 agonist ivuxolimab in advanced cancers. Method: immunoSEQ multiplex PCR; TCRdb's copy keeps in-frame clones and lacks some. The sample contains about 73,000 clones, roughly four fifths of which appear only once. V shed 1 base, J shed 4 bases, and the junction held 16 bases outside the gene matches. The CDR3 is 18 amino acids. Per the germline V gene, CDR1 is LGHNA and CDR2 is YSLEER. V and J are TRBV4-3 and TRBJ2-7, with 7 bases matching TRBD1. Sequencing was performed on CD4+ or CD8+ T cells sorted from blood, taken in a trial of the OX40 agonist ivuxolimab. The receptor was derived from an adult with an advanced solid tumor such as melanoma, head and neck, liver or kidney cancer. CDR3 in DNA: TGCGCCAGCAGCCAAGCGATGAAGGGACAGCTTTCTTCATACGAGCAGTACTTC. Translating gives CASSQAMKGQLSSYEQYF.